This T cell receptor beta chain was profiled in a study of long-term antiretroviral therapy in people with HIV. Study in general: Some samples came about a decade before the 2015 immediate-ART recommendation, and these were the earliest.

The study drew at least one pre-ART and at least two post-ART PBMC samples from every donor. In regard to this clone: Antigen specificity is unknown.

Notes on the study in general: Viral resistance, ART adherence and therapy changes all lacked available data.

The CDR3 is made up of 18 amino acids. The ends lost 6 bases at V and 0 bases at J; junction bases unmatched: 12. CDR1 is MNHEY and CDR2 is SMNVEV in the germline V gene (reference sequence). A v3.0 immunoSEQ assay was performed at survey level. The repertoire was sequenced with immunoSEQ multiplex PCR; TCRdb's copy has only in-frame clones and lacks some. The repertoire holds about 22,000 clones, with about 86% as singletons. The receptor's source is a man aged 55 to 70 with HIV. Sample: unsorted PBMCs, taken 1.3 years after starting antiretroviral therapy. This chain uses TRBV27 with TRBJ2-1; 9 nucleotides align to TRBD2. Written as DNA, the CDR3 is TGTGCCAGCAGCCATGGGATCCTAGCGGGGATCTCCTACAATGAGCAGTTCTTC. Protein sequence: CASSHGILAGISYNEQFF.